Below, 25 T cell receptor beta chains from the same sample are listed, as sequenced in a study of blood T cells in healthy people across ages. It was with a sample-barcoded 5' primer and a J-beta primer mix that a second PCR of roughly 6 to 12 cycles was run. One entry per CDR3 protein results from TCRdb running MiXCR on the 5' RACE reads. The sample has 1.5 million to 1.8 million distinct CDR3 sequences, 40% to 45% seen once; the top ten hold 4%. The sequencing input was blood. These receptor sequences come from a woman aged 18-30 years in good health.

The V gene is TRBV18, the J gene TRBJ2-1; D is possibly TRBD2 (5 bases). V shed 6 bases and J shed 8 bases, with 17 bases lying between them. The CDR3 consists of 14 residues. Germline loops: CDR1 KGHSH, CDR2 LQKENI. CDR3 DNA: TGTGCCAGCTCCCTCGGACTCCGCAGCGATGAGCAGTTCTTC. Its protein is CASSLGLRSDEQFF.

The chain has TRBV5-1 and TRBJ1-4; D unclear. Germline V gene sequence: CDR1 SGHRS, CDR2 YFSETQ. This CDR3 comprises 17 residues. The V end lost 4 bases, the J end lost 0 bases, and 16 bases lay between the germline ends. The CDR3 sequence is CASSPGLGTATNEKLFF. The CDR3 DNA reads as TGCGCCAGCAGCCCGGGTTTGGGCACCGCAACTAATGAAAAACTGTTTTTT.

The chain employs TRBV12-3 or TRBV12-4 and TRBJ2-2; D is possibly TRBD1 (6 bases). With 1 base removed from V and 4 bases from J, the gap between germline ends came to 10 bases. The CDR3 consists of 15 residues. The DNA for the CDR3 is TGTGCCAGCAGTTTAGGAACAGGGAGCACCGGGGAGCTGTTTTTT. It specifies CASSLGTGSTGELFF.

The rearrangement joins TRBV11-2 to TRBJ2-5, with TRBD1 matching over 9 bases. The junction had 9 bases not matched to a gene; V was cut back by 6 bases and J by 4 bases. Germline lookup yields CDR1 SGHAT and CDR2 FQNNGV. The length of the CDR3 is 15 residues. For the CDR3, the DNA is TGTGCCAGCAGGCGATCGGGACAGGGTAGAGAGACCCAGTACTTC. Translating gives CASRRSGQGRETQYF.

As concerns this clonotype: The junction departs from the called germline gene at one end, perhaps through a read error. As DNA, the CDR3 is TGTGCCAGCAATTCAGGGACACAAGAAGCTAGCACAGATAAGCAGTATTTT. Translated: CASNSGTQEASTDKQYF. The V gene is TRBV7-2, the J gene TRBJ2-3, with a possible D match to TRBD1 (6 bases). Germline V gives CDR1 SGHTA, CDR2 FQGNSA. The CDR3 loop spans 17 amino acids.

V and J are TRBV20-1 and TRBJ1-1; the D is unclear. The CDR3 runs 13 residues. Germline V CDR1 and CDR2: DFQATT, SNEGSKA (reference sequence). Between the trimmed V and J ends, which lost 5 bases and 0 bases, there was a span of 10 bases. In DNA form, the CDR3 reads TGCAGTGCTGGGCTCCGGGTGAACACTGAAGCTTTCTTT. Translating gives CSAGLRVNTEAFF.

The chain combines TRBV27 with TRBJ2-1, with no clear D. Germline V gene sequence: CDR1 MNHEY, CDR2 SMNVEV (reference sequence). V lost 6 bases and J 9 bases, leaving 9 bases between the germline ends. CDR3 length: 11 amino acids. CDR3: CASRGGTEQFF. As DNA, the CDR3 is TGTGCCAGCAGGGGCGGCACTGAGCAGTTCTTC.

This clonotype has a handful of counts. The chain links TRBV18 to TRBJ2-5; possibly TRBD1 for D (5 bases). The DNA matches TRBJ2-7 better at its end, which makes the J call doubtful. CDR3 length: 14 amino acids. Per the germline V gene, CDR1 is KGHSH and CDR2 is LQKENI. Written as DNA, the CDR3 is TGTGCCAGCTCACCTCCGGACAATCCTTTCGAGCAGTACTTC. Residues: CASSPPDNPFEQYF.

This clonotype was detected a few times. The gene calls are TRBV5-1 and TRBJ2-3, with unresolved D. Germline V lookup: CDR1 SGHRS, CDR2 YFSETQ. This CDR3 contains 14 residues. Trimming removed 1 base from V and 2 bases from J, with 8 bases in between. DNA for the CDR3: TGCGCCAGCAGCTTGCTCTCACCCACAGATACGCAGTATTTT. It translates to CASSLLSPTDTQYF.

This clonotype was seen a few times. The V gene is TRBV29-1, the J gene TRBJ1-2; TRBD1 is a possible D gene (5 bases). Trimming removed 6 bases from V and 10 bases from J, with 21 bases in between. CDR1 and CDR2 (germline): SQVTM, ANQGSEA. This CDR3 comprises 13 residues. The CDR3 DNA is TGCAGCGTAGCAGGGCGGGTCACCCTGCACTACACCTTC. This sequence encodes CSVAGRVTLHYTF.

There are many counts of this clonotype. The CDR3 loop is CSVPRSLAGDPYNEQFF. DNA of the CDR3: TGCAGCGTCCCCCGTAGTCTGGCGGGAGACCCCTACAATGAGCAGTTCTTC. J is TRBJ2-1 and V is TRBV29-1; 7 bases agree with TRBD2. The length of the CDR3 is 17 residues. CDR1 is SQVTM and CDR2 is ANQGSEA in the germline V gene. With V trimmed by 6 bases and J by 2 bases, 16 bases remained unmatched.

The chain has TRBV19 and TRBJ2-7, with a tentative D call TRBD1 (6 bases). This CDR3 is built from 15 residues. V was trimmed by 6 bases and J by 1 base, leaving 16 bases between them. Germline CDR1 LNHDA, CDR2 SQIVND (reference sequence). In DNA, the CDR3 is TGTGCCAGTAGGGCGGACAGTTGGACTTCCTACGAGCAGTACTTC. It is translated as CASRADSWTSYEQYF.

V is TRBV12-3 or TRBV12-4 and J is TRBJ2-5; 11 positions agree with TRBD2. Germline trimming cut 4 bases from V and 4 bases from J; bases unmatched to any gene: 8. The CDR3 loop spans 16 amino acids. DNA for the CDR3: TGTGCCAGCAGTTCTACTAGCGGGGGCCGGAGAGAGACCCAGTACTTC. This gives the protein CASSSTSGGRRETQYF.

This clonotype appeared a single time. The chain links TRBV12-3 or TRBV12-4 to TRBJ2-3; TRBD2 matches 8 bases. With 6 bases clipped from V and 5 bases from J, the junction kept 10 bases outside the gene matches. The CDR3 has 15 amino acids. The CDR3 protein is CASSPGRGVGDTQYF. CDR3 coding DNA: TGTGCCAGCAGCCCCGGGCGGGGGGTCGGAGATACGCAGTATTTT.

The J gene is TRBJ2-7, the V gene TRBV7-2, with D perhaps matching TRBD2 (6 bases). The CDR3 is made up of 15 amino acids. CDR1 is SGHTA and CDR2 is FQGNSA in the germline V gene. V lost 0 bases and J 3 bases, leaving 12 bases between the germline ends. The chain's CDR3 is CASSLAGQEGYEQYF. The CDR3 DNA sequence: TGTGCCAGCAGCTTAGCTGGGCAGGAGGGCTACGAGCAGTACTTC.

This sequence joins TRBV12-3 or TRBV12-4 and TRBJ2-1, with a tentative D call TRBD1 (5 bases). There are 14 residues in the CDR3. V lost 2 bases and J lost 7, with 12 bases in between. CDR3 region: CASSLHRAGNEQFF. CDR3 nucleotide sequence: TGTGCCAGCAGTTTACACCGGGCAGGGAATGAGCAGTTCTTC.

This clonotype was picked up a small number of times. V gene TRBV5-1 combines with J gene TRBJ1-2; a possible D gene is TRBD1 (6 bases). Trimming cost V 7 bases and J 3 bases, with 16 bases left between them. This CDR3 is 14 amino acids long. Germline loops: CDR1 SGHRS, CDR2 YFSETQ. The CDR3 sequence: CASSPQGVDYGYTF. CDR3 nucleotide sequence: TGCGCCAGCTCCCCACAGGGTGTCGACTATGGCTACACCTTC.

This clonotype was counted between two and nine times. V usage is TRBV25-1 and J usage is TRBJ2-1, with 11 bases fitting TRBD2. Germline V gene sequence: CDR1 MGHDK, CDR2 SYGVNS. The junction had 17 bases not matched to a gene; V was cut back by 10 bases and J by 3 bases. This CDR3 has 18 amino acids. The CDR3 nucleotides read TGTGCCATTTCGCGACTAGCGGGGAATCGTTTCTACTACAATGAGCAGTTCTTC. Translation gives CAISRLAGNRFYYNEQFF.

The chain has TRBV10-3 and TRBJ2-5, with D possibly matching TRBD1 (6 bases). Germline values: CDR1 ENHRY, CDR2 SYGVKD. This CDR3 comprises 13 residues. V was clipped by 7 bases and J by 1 base, with 10 bases between them. CDR3: CAIMDRSQETQYF. CDR3 nucleotide sequence: TGTGCCATCATGGACAGATCCCAAGAGACCCAGTACTTC.

This clonotype has just a few counts. V and J are TRBV9 and TRBJ1-4; 8 bases agree with TRBD1. The CDR3 totals 17 residues. The V gene end was trimmed by 3 bases and the J gene end by 1 base; junction bases not matched to a gene: 8. CDR1 is SGDLS, CDR2 YYNGEE, per germline. CDR3 nucleotides: TGTGCCAGCAGCGCGAGGGACAGGACGCTAACTAATGAAAAACTGTTTTTT. Its translation: CASSARDRTLTNEKLFF.

V gene TRBV3-1 combines with J gene TRBJ2-1; 7 bases line up with TRBD1. Trimming cost V 1 base and J 11 bases; bases outside gene matches: 2. The germline CDR1 and CDR2 sequences are LGHDT and YNNKEL (reference sequence). This CDR3 comprises 12 residues. CDR3 DNA: TGTGCCAGCAGCCAAGTGACAGGGCAGCAGTTCTTC. Translated, it gives CASSQVTGQQFF.

This clonotype was seen just once. The chain is built from TRBV5-1 and TRBJ1-1; D gene unclear. The CDR3 length is 15 residues. Trimming pared 5 bases from V and 0 bases from J, leaving 14 bases between. The germline gives CDR1 SGHRS, CDR2 YFSETQ. The CDR3 loop is CASSSWRAMNTEAFF. The DNA of the CDR3 is TGCGCCAGCAGTTCTTGGAGAGCAATGAACACTGAAGCTTTCTTT.

This clonotype was seen just once. The V gene is TRBV6-5, the J gene TRBJ2-3, with unresolved D. The CDR3 runs to 16 residues. Per the germline V gene, CDR1 is MNHEY and CDR2 is SVGAGI. V lost 0 bases and J 2 bases, leaving 12 bases between the germline ends. Here the CDR3 reads CASSYSSSFDTDTQYF. In DNA form, the CDR3 reads TGTGCCAGCAGTTACTCGTCAAGCTTTGACACAGATACGCAGTATTTT.

The J gene is TRBJ1-1, the V gene TRBV18; possibly TRBD1 for D (6 bases). Germline V gives CDR1 KGHSH, CDR2 LQKENI. Trimming pared 7 bases from V and 4 bases from J, leaving 19 bases between. The CDR3 runs to 15 residues. The CDR3 coding sequence is TGTGCCAGCTACGCGGAAACAGGGTGGGTCACTGAAGCTTTCTTT. The encoded protein is CASYAETGWVTEAFF.

V is TRBV5-1 and J is TRBJ2-3; D possibly uses TRBD1 or TRBD2 (5 bases each). The germline V and J ends were trimmed by 4 bases and 1 base, with 10 bases remaining between them. The germline CDR1 and CDR2 sequences are SGHRS and YFSETQ. The CDR3 is made up of 14 amino acids. DNA of the CDR3: TGCGCCAGCAGCGTGATGGGGGGCACAGATACGCAGTATTTT. It specifies CASSVMGGTDTQYF.